Listed below are T cell receptor beta chains from one sample, sequenced in a study of T cells in Graves' hyperthyroidism and ophthalmopathy. One entry per CDR3 protein results from TCRdb running MiXCR on the multiplex PCR reads. The sample has about 570,000 distinct CDR3 sequences, under 60% seen once. Source material: peripheral blood or thyroid tissue (not recorded which). These receptors came from an adult woman with Graves' disease, either hyperthyroidism or ophthalmopathy (not recorded which). The CDR3 runs from the conserved cysteine through the conserved F or W. The D gene is left open where the match is weak. Only some rows state a clone size, as once, few, many or a class for expanded clones.

d_call: NA; clone_size: NA; j_call: TRBJ2-7; cdr3_length: 12; v_call: TRBV1; cdr3_aa: CTSRERLYEQYF; cdr3_nt: TGTACCAGCAGAGAGAGGCTCTACGAGCAGTACTTC
d_call: NA; clone_size: many; j_call: TRBJ1-1; cdr3_length: 13; v_call: TRBV12-3/TRBV12-4; cdr3_aa: CASRRDRNTEAFF; cdr3_nt: TGTGCCAGCAGACGCGACAGGAACACTGAAGCTTTCTTT
d_call: NA; clone_size: many; j_call: TRBJ1-2; cdr3_length: 10; v_call: TRBV20-1; cdr3_aa: CSAGPTRYTF; cdr3_nt: TGCAGTGCTGGGCCCACTCGGTACACCTTC
d_call: NA; clone_size: many; j_call: TRBJ1-1; cdr3_length: 13; v_call: TRBV20-1; cdr3_aa: CSAGGGQNTEAFF; cdr3_nt: TGCAGTGCCGGGGGAGGACAGAACACTGAAGCTTTCTTT
d_call: NA; clone_size: once; j_call: TRBJ2-1; cdr3_length: 16; v_call: TRBV4-1; cdr3_aa: CASSQGGLDPNNEQFF; cdr3_nt: TGCGCCAGCAGCCAAGGGGGACTTGATCCAAACAATGAGCAGTTCTTC
d_call: NA; clone_size: many; j_call: TRBJ1-1; cdr3_length: 12; v_call: TRBV20-1; cdr3_aa: CSAAAGNTEAFF; cdr3_nt: TGCAGTGCCGCCGCCGGGAACACTGAAGCTTTCTTT
d_call: NA; clone_size: many; j_call: TRBJ1-1; cdr3_length: 13; v_call: TRBV15; cdr3_aa: CATSRDLKREAFF; cdr3_nt: TGTGCCACCAGCAGAGATCTGAAGAGGGAAGCTTTCTTT
d_call: NA; clone_size: NA; j_call: TRBJ1-5; cdr3_length: 18; v_call: TRBV7-9; cdr3_aa: CASSPGQGYTGGNQPQHF; cdr3_nt: TGTGCCAGCAGCCCCGGGCAGGGATATACCGGAGGCAATCAGCCCCAGCATTTT
d_call: NA; clone_size: NA; j_call: TRBJ2-2; cdr3_length: 12; v_call: TRBV7-9; cdr3_aa: CASSRRGGELFF; cdr3_nt: TGTGCCAGCAGCCGCAGGGGCGGGGAGCTGTTTTTT
d_call: NA; clone_size: NA; j_call: TRBJ1-1; cdr3_length: 10; v_call: TRBV6-1; cdr3_aa: CASSENGAFF; cdr3_nt: TGTGCCAGCAGTGAAAACGGAGCTTTCTTT
d_call: NA; clone_size: many; j_call: TRBJ1-1; cdr3_length: 14; v_call: TRBV6-5; cdr3_aa: CASSSAKGDTEAFF; cdr3_nt: TGTGCCAGCAGTTCCGCAAAGGGGGACACTGAAGCTTTCTTT
d_call: NA; clone_size: few; j_call: TRBJ1-6; cdr3_length: 15; v_call: TRBV7-9; cdr3_aa: CASSSRPGGNSPLHF; cdr3_nt: TGTGCCAGCAGCTCCCGGCCAGGCGGGAATTCACCCCTCCACTTT
d_call: TRBD1; clone_size: few; j_call: TRBJ1-1; cdr3_length: 15; v_call: TRBV29-1; cdr3_aa: CSVQKPGQGPTEAFF; cdr3_nt: TGCAGCGTCCAAAAACCGGGACAGGGACCGACTGAAGCTTTCTTT
d_call: TRBD2; clone_size: NA; j_call: TRBJ2-7; cdr3_length: 14; v_call: TRBV20-1; cdr3_aa: CSARPGLAYYERYF; cdr3_nt: TGCAGTGCCCGCCCTGGACTAGCGTACTACGAGCGGTACTTC
d_call: TRBD1; clone_size: few; j_call: TRBJ2-3; cdr3_length: 13; v_call: TRBV7-7; cdr3_aa: CASSLDRTDTQYF; cdr3_nt: TGTGCTAGCAGCTTGGACAGGACAGATACGCAGTATTTT
d_call: TRBD1; clone_size: few; j_call: TRBJ2-5; cdr3_length: 15; v_call: TRBV10-3; cdr3_aa: CAISEEGTGQETQYF; cdr3_nt: TGTGCCATCAGTGAGGAGGGGACAGGCCAAGAGACCCAGTACTTC